The rows below give T cell receptor beta chains drawn from one sample of a study of blood T cells in healthy people across ages. MiXCR, run by TCRdb on the 5' RACE reads, gives a single entry per CDR3 protein. The sample gives about 1.8 million distinct CDR3 sequences, around half of which show up once; around 2.1% is in the top ten. Sequencing was carried out using blood. These receptors all stem from a woman aged 40 to 55 in good health. The CDR3 runs from the conserved cysteine through the conserved F or W. The D gene is left open where the match is weak. The listing skips clone size in some rows; elsewhere it reads once, few, many or a size class.

d_call j_call clone_size v_call cdr3_nt cdr3_aa
TRBD1 TRBJ1-1 . TRBV24-1 TGTGCCACTGACGGGACAGGGACCTTAATGAACACTGAAGCTTTCTTT CATDGTGTLMNTEAFF
. TRBJ2-6 . TRBV7-9 TGTGCCAGCAGCTCACCTTTTTCCGGGGCCAACGTCCTGACTTTC CASSSPFSGANVLTF
TRBD1 TRBJ2-6 few TRBV7-2 TGTGCCAGCAGCTTTTCCGGGACAGTGCCCTATAGGGGGGCCAACGTCCTGACTTTC CASSFSGTVPYRGANVLTF
. TRBJ2-7 few TRBV6-2/TRBV6-3 TGTGCCAGCAGTTCGAGCCGACCCACCGACTACGAGCAGTACTTC CASSSSRPTDYEQYF
. TRBJ1-2 . TRBV20-1 TGCAGTGCTAGAGATCCCCCGGCAGATGGCTACACCTTC CSARDPPADGYTF
. TRBJ1-2 few TRBV20-1 TGCAGTTCCCAAAGGGGAAACTATGGCTACACCTTC CSSQRGNYGYTF
. TRBJ2-5 few TRBV7-9 TGTGCCAGCAGCTTGGTGAGGGGTCGACTAAAAGAGACCCAGTACTTC CASSLVRGRLKETQYF
TRBD2 TRBJ2-1 . TRBV9 TGTGCCAGCAGCGGAAGAATAGCGGGGGGGCCCAACAATGAGCAGTTCTTC CASSGRIAGGPNNEQFF
TRBD2 TRBJ2-2 once TRBV4-2 TGTGCCAGCAGCCAAGTCGGACTAGCGGGGCCCAGGATAGCCGGGGAGCTGTTTTTT CASSQVGLAGPRIAGELFF
TRBD1 TRBJ2-7 . TRBV28 TGTGCCAGCACGCCCGCCGGGACAGCCACCTACGGGCAGTACTTC CASTPAGTATYGQYF
. TRBJ2-7 . TRBV20-1 TGCAGTGCTAGAGATTTGGGGGTTAGCTCCTACGAGCAGTACTTC CSARDLGVSSYEQYF
. TRBJ1-4 . TRBV10-3 TGTGCCATCAGGGATACAGGGCGAACTAATGAAAAACTGTTTTTT CAIRDTGRTNEKLFF
. TRBJ1-1 . TRBV7-2 TGTGCCAGCAGTCCTATGGCGGTGAACACTGAAGCTTTCTTT CASSPMAVNTEAFF
. TRBJ2-1 . TRBV6-6 TGTGCCGGCAGTTACCGTCCGGCCGGGCCAAACAATGAGCAGTTCTTC CAGSYRPAGPNNEQFF
TRBD1 TRBJ2-5 . TRBV6-2/TRBV6-3 TGTGCCAGCAGATGGACAGGGGCGCTAAAGACCCAGTACTTC CASRWTGALKTQYF
TRBD2 TRBJ2-7 . TRBV24-1 TGTGCCACCAGTGATAGACTAGCGGGGGACTACGAGCAGTACTTC CATSDRLAGDYEQYF